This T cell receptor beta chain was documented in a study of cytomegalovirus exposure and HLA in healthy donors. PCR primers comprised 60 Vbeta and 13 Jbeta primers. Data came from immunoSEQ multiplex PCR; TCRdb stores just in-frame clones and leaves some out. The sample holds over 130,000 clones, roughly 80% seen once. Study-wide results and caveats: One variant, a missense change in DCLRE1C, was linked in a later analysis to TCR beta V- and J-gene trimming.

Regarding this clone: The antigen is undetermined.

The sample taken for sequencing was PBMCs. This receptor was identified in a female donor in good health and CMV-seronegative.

This CDR3 is CASSEVAGQLTEAFF. CDR3 nucleotide sequence: TGTGCCAGCAGTGAGGTCGCGGGACAGCTCACTGAAGCTTTCTTT. The J gene is TRBJ1-1, the V gene TRBV6-1, with 7 bases matching TRBD1. The CDR3 consists of 15 residues. Looked up from germline, CDR1 is MNHNS and CDR2 is SASEGT. After removal of 3 bases from V and 4 bases from J, the junction contained 8 bases not matched to a gene.